This passage covers 27 T cell receptor beta chains from one sample sequenced in a study of blood T cell repertoires in COVID-19 (dated by TCRdb to between 2020 and 2021). Library preparation was by the immunoSEQ multiplex PCR assay. Drawn from immuneACCESS, this table holds only the in-frame rearrangements with V and J called that TCRdb kept. Clones are partly lost; checked studies trace under half to an unresolved V gene and leave the rest unexplained. The sample profile shows about 190,000 clones; 70% to 90% of them were found once. The ten top clones hold about 5% of the sample. Input material: peripheral blood. These receptors all stem from a woman older than 75 with acute or convalescent COVID-19.

The V and J genes are TRBV25-1 and TRBJ2-7; 7 bases are shared with TRBD1. CDR1 is MGHDK and CDR2 is SYGVNS in the germline V gene. The CDR3 has 15 residues. V lost 4 bases, J lost 1 base, and 7 bases stayed unmatched. In nucleotides, the CDR3 is TGTGCCAGCAGTGGGGAGACAGGGTCTTCCTACGAGCAGTACTTC. Translating it yields CASSGETGSSYEQYF.

The chain is built from TRBV30 and TRBJ1-1; unclear D gene. CDR1 and CDR2 from the germline V gene are GTSNPN and SVGIG (reference sequence). The CDR3 has 10 amino acids. The V end was cut by 7 bases, the J end by 5 bases, with 8 bases between. The CDR3 DNA is TGTGCCTCAGAGGAAACTGAAGCTTTCTTT. This sequence encodes CASEETEAFF.

This chain joins TRBV3-1 (or the pseudogene TRBV3-2) and TRBJ2-1; D possibly corresponds to TRBD1 (6 bases). The CDR3 runs to 17 residues. The V and J ends lost 0 bases and 6 bases respectively, with 18 bases between them. Germline CDR1 reads LGHDT; CDR2 reads YNNKEL (reference sequence). The CDR3 bases are TGTGCCAGCAGCCAAGAGGAGTCGACAGGTAGTTCCAATGAGCAGTTCTTC. Protein product: CASSQEESTGSSNEQFF.

The V and J genes are TRBV20-1 and TRBJ1-1; 8 bases match TRBD1. Per germline, CDR1 DFQATT and CDR2 SNEGSKA (reference sequence). V was pared by 3 bases and J by 4 bases, with 10 bases of the junction left unmatched. This CDR3 is built from 15 residues. CDR3 sequence: CSASGDRRSGTEAFF. In DNA, the CDR3 is TGCAGTGCTAGTGGGGACAGGCGTTCGGGCACTGAAGCTTTCTTT.

The chain joins TRBV29-1 to TRBJ2-7; the match to TRBD1 covers 10 bases. Germline V gene lookup returns CDR1 SQVTM and CDR2 ANQGSEA. This CDR3 is built from 12 residues. V lost 6 bases and J lost 4; bases outside the gene matches: 3. The CDR3 bases are TGCAGCGTAGGGACAGGGGCTTACGAGCAGTACTTC. The encoded protein is CSVGTGAYEQYF.

The genes are TRBV5-8 and TRBJ1-3; D gene ambiguous. Germline V CDR1 and CDR2: SGHTS, YDEGEE. The V and J ends lost 3 bases and 0 bases respectively, with 10 bases between them. The CDR3 loop spans 15 amino acids. DNA for the CDR3: TGTGCCAGCAGCTGGAGAGGAGGCTCTGGAAACACCATATATTTT. Translation gives CASSWRGGSGNTIYF.

V and J are TRBV7-9 and TRBJ1-2, with TRBD1 as a possible D gene (5 bases). CDR3 length: 17 amino acids. Germline V CDR1 and CDR2: SEHNR, FQNEAQ (reference sequence). V was shortened by 1 base and J by 0 bases, with 15 bases between the two germline ends. The CDR3 DNA follows: TGTGCCAGCAGCTTAGAGGCAGGGTCTATTCCTAACTATGGCTACACCTTC. Amino acids: CASSLEAGSIPNYGYTF.

The J gene is TRBJ2-7, the V gene TRBV7-9; 8 positions match TRBD1. The V gene end was trimmed by 2 bases and the J gene end by 3 bases; junction bases not matched to a gene: 12. Germline V gene sequence: CDR1 SEHNR, CDR2 FQNEAQ (reference sequence). The CDR3 has 17 amino acids. Here the CDR3 DNA reads TGTGCCAGCAGCTTATTAGGCGGGACAGGAGGTTACTACGAGCAGTACTTC. Its translation is CASSLLGGTGGYYEQYF.

The chain combines TRBV7-2 with TRBJ2-7; possible D gene TRBD2, 6 bases. The CDR3 covers 13 residues. V lost 2 bases to trimming and J lost 5 bases, with 10 bases between them. Germline assignment: CDR1 SGHTA and CDR2 FQGNSA. For the CDR3, the DNA is TGTGCCAGCAGCTTAAGGAGGGCTCACGAGCAGTACTTC. It translates to CASSLRRAHEQYF.

V gene TRBV5-1 combines with J gene TRBJ1-2; 10 positions agree with TRBD1. Per the germline V gene, CDR1 is SGHRS and CDR2 is YFSETQ. V was clipped by 3 bases and J by 7 bases; unmatched bases: 6. This CDR3 has 14 amino acids. This CDR3 is CASSSRQGAFGYTF. CDR3 sequence (DNA): TGCGCCAGCAGCTCCAGACAGGGGGCTTTTGGCTACACCTTC.

The chain combines TRBV5-3 with TRBJ1-5; TRBD1 matches 7 bases. TRBV5-3 is placed among ORFs of uncertain function. The CDR3 has 15 residues. V was pared by 5 bases and J by 4 bases, with 9 bases of the junction left unmatched. CDR3 residues: CARRDRTETNQPQHF. In DNA, the CDR3 is TGTGCCAGAAGGGACAGGACAGAGACTAATCAGCCCCAGCATTTT.

In its sample, this clone was seen a few times. The V and J genes are TRBV7-8 and TRBJ2-7, with 11 bases identical to TRBD2. Germline V gene sequence: CDR1 SGHVS, CDR2 FQNEAQ. Trimming cost V 2 bases and J 6 bases; bases outside gene matches: 9. The CDR3 extends over 16 amino acids. The CDR3: CASSLRLAGFGVEQYF. The DNA of the CDR3 is TGTGCCAGCAGCTTAAGACTAGCGGGGTTCGGAGTCGAGCAGTACTTC. The variable domain in full, completed from reference TRBV7-8 and TRBJ2-7, reads GAGVSQSPRYKVAKRGQDVALRCDPISGHVSLFWYQQALGQGPEFLTYFQNEAQLDKSGLPSDRFFAERPEGSVSTLKIQRTQQEDSAVYLCASSLRLAGFGVEQYFGPGTRLTVT.

This clone came up a few times. This rearrangement joins TRBV7-2 to TRBJ1-5; D is ambiguous. Germline-derived CDR1 and CDR2 are SGHTA and FQGNSA. The germline V and J ends were trimmed by 2 bases and 7 bases, with 12 bases remaining between them. This CDR3 is built from 14 residues. The CDR3 protein is CASSLTSGYQPQHF. In DNA, the CDR3 is TGTGCCAGCAGCTTAACGTCGGGATACCAGCCCCAGCATTTT.

The chain is built from TRBV28 and TRBJ1-2; unclear D gene. The germline V and J ends were trimmed by 5 bases and 8 bases, with 12 bases remaining between them. Germline V lookup: CDR1 MDHEN, CDR2 SYDVKM. The CDR3 loop spans 12 amino acids. DNA for the CDR3: TGTGCCAGCAGTCTGACTGGGTACGGCTACACCTTC. Protein: CASSLTGYGYTF.

The V call is TRBV7-9, the J call TRBJ2-7; 8 positions agree with TRBD1. This CDR3 is built from 15 residues. The germline V gene has CDR1 SEHNR and CDR2 FQNEAQ (reference sequence). The junction had 6 bases not matched to a gene; V was cut back by 4 bases and J by 1 base. This chain's CDR3 is CASSSSRDRSYEQYF. In DNA form, the CDR3 reads TGTGCCAGCAGCTCATCCCGGGACAGGTCCTACGAGCAGTACTTC.

J is TRBJ2-5 and V is TRBV10-3; D uncertain. Germline assignment: CDR1 ENHRY and CDR2 SYGVKD. With 7 bases removed from V and 3 bases from J, the gap between germline ends came to 12 bases. This CDR3 comprises 13 residues. CDR3 amino acids: CAITPGVEETQYF. The CDR3 region has the DNA TGTGCCATCACCCCTGGAGTAGAAGAGACCCAGTACTTC.

This clone was recorded once. This chain joins TRBV9 and TRBJ1-2, with D unclear. Between the trimmed V and J ends, which lost 0 bases and 5 bases, there was a span of 11 bases. CDR1 SGDLS and CDR2 YYNGEE come from the germline V gene. The CDR3 covers 14 residues. Here the CDR3 DNA reads TGTGCCAGCAGCGTAGGGCGGGGATGGTATGGCTACACCTTC. This sequence encodes CASSVGRGWYGYTF.

This rearrangement joins TRBV28 to TRBJ2-2, with a possible D match to TRBD1 (6 bases). Germline CDR1 reads MDHEN; CDR2 reads SYDVKM. V was shortened by 3 bases and J by 4 bases, with 12 bases between the two germline ends. The CDR3 extends over 15 amino acids. This chain's CDR3 is CASSLLRGFTGELFF. In DNA form, the CDR3 reads TGTGCCAGCAGTTTGTTGAGGGGGTTCACCGGGGAGCTGTTTTTT.

The rearrangement links TRBV5-4 to TRBJ1-2; the D gene is possibly TRBD1 (6 bases). V dropped 1 base and J dropped 8 bases, with 15 bases sitting between them. The CDR3 extends over 14 amino acids. Germline V gives CDR1 SGHNT, CDR2 YYREEE (reference sequence). The chain's CDR3 is CASSLNPTGGGYTF. The CDR3 DNA sequence: TGTGCCAGCAGCTTGAACCCGACAGGTGGGGGCTACACCTTC.

This clone showed up just once. The V gene is TRBV7-9, the J gene TRBJ2-1, with 8 bases identical to TRBD2. V lost 3 bases and J lost 7; bases outside the gene matches: 8. Germline values: CDR1 SEHNR, CDR2 FQNEAQ (reference sequence). The CDR3 spans 15 residues. CDR3 nucleotides: TGTGCCAGCAGCTTGGCCGGACTAGCATTGAATGAGCAGTTCTTC. Translated, it gives CASSLAGLALNEQFF.

This clone was recorded once. V and J are TRBV7-8 and TRBJ2-1; 9 bases align to TRBD2. The junction had 7 bases not matched to a gene; V was cut back by 0 bases and J by 4 bases. The CDR3 has 17 residues. Germline CDR1 reads SGHVS; CDR2 reads FQNEAQ. The CDR3 region is CASSLARSGSSYNEQFF. The CDR3 bases are TGTGCCAGCAGCTTAGCTCGTAGCGGGAGTAGTTACAATGAGCAGTTCTTC.

The chain carries TRBV18 and TRBJ1-2, with TRBD1 matching 7 bases. The junction had 8 bases not matched to a gene; V was cut back by 3 bases and J by 4 bases. Germline V gene lookup returns CDR1 KGHSH and CDR2 LQKENI. The CDR3 runs 15 residues. The CDR3 sequence is CASSPKTGRGYGYTF. Written as DNA, the CDR3 is TGTGCCAGCTCACCTAAGACAGGGCGAGGCTATGGCTACACCTTC.

The CDR3 region has the DNA TGTGCCAGCAGCCAAGCGCGGCTACCCTCCTACGAGCAGTACTTC. Translated, it gives CASSQARLPSYEQYF. The V gene is TRBV14, the J gene TRBJ2-7; D is unclear. V was cut by 1 base and J by 0 bases, with 10 bases left in between. Germline-derived CDR1 and CDR2 are SGHDN and FVKESK. This CDR3 comprises 15 residues. The full variable domain, with the rest looked up from reference TRBV14 and TRBJ2-7, is EAGVTQFPSHSVIEKGQTVTLRCDPISGHDNLYWYRRVMGKEIKFLLHFVKESKQDESGMPNNRFLAERTGGTYSTLKVQPAELEDSGVYFCASSQARLPSYEQYFGPGTRLTVT.

Notes on this clone: Other nucleotide sequences in the sample specify the same CDR3. The J gene is TRBJ1-1, the V gene TRBV7-3, with D maybe TRBD1 (5 bases). The CDR3 totals 13 residues. With 5 bases removed from V and 0 bases from J, the gap between germline ends came to 7 bases. Germline assignment: CDR1 SGHTA and CDR2 FQGTGA. CDR3 nucleotides: TGTGCCAGCAGCCTACAGGTGAACACTGAAGCTTTCTTT. Protein: CASSLQVNTEAFF.

V and J are TRBV2 and TRBJ1-6, with TRBD1 matching 7 bases. The CDR3 extends over 15 amino acids. J lost 7 bases, V lost 6 bases, and 9 bases had no gene match. The germline V gene encodes CDR1 SNHLY and CDR2 FYNNEI. The chain's CDR3 is CASRMTGNSNSPLHF. The DNA for the CDR3 is TGTGCCAGCAGAATGACAGGGAATAGCAATTCACCCCTCCACTTT.

A few counts support this clone. The chain carries TRBV7-8 and TRBJ2-7, with D possibly being TRBD1 (6 bases). Trimming stripped 1 base from V and 3 bases from J, with 16 bases between. Germline assignment: CDR1 SGHVS and CDR2 FQNEAQ. The CDR3 covers 16 residues. The CDR3 spells CASSLDPGTRGYEQYF. Written as DNA, the CDR3 is TGTGCCAGCAGCTTAGATCCCGGGACAAGGGGCTACGAGCAGTACTTC.

The gene calls are TRBV12-3 or TRBV12-4 and TRBJ1-1; 7 bases match TRBD1. Trimming at V came to 10 bases and at J to 5 bases, leaving 7 bases not matched to a gene. This CDR3 comprises 12 residues. CDR3 nucleotides: TGTGCCACTAGAGACAGGGTGACTGAAGCTTTCTTT. Encoded protein: CATRDRVTEAFF.